Listed here are 4 T cell receptor beta chains from one sample, sequenced in a study of coeliac disease. Data came from immunoSEQ multiplex PCR; TCRdb stores just in-frame clones and leaves some out. This sample carries under 4,500 clones, roughly two thirds of them seen once, and the ten largest clones take about a tenth. Their recognized antigens are unknown. Study-level findings and limits: Active celiac intraepithelial and lamina propria samples had lower TRB and TRG clonality than control samples.

The sample taken for sequencing was intraepithelial lymphocytes from the gut. These receptors were taken from a man between 65 and 85 years old with active celiac disease.

This clone was counted between two and nine times. The chain employs TRBV19 and TRBJ1-4, with D perhaps TRBD1 (5 bases). The CDR3 covers 18 residues. Germline assignment: CDR1 LNHDA and CDR2 SQIVND (reference sequence). Trimming removed 5 bases from V and 0 bases from J, with 19 bases in between. CDR3: CASSAGAVFRATNEKLFF. The CDR3 nucleotides are TGTGCCAGTAGTGCTGGGGCGGTCTTCAGAGCAACTAATGAAAAACTGTTTTTT.

J is TRBJ2-7 and V is TRBV28, with D possibly being TRBD2 (6 bases). The germline gives CDR1 MDHEN, CDR2 SYDVKM. V was clipped by 3 bases and J by 6 bases, with 18 bases between them. The CDR3 consists of 15 residues. CDR3 region: CASSLWWEWGGEQYF. The CDR3 DNA reads as TGTGCCAGCAGTTTGTGGTGGGAGTGGGGAGGCGAGCAGTACTTC. Supplemented by reference TRBV28 and TRBJ2-7, the full variable domain reads DVKVTQSSRYLVKRTGEKVFLECVQDMDHENMFWYRQDPGLGLRLIYFSYDVKMKEKGDIPEGYSVSREKKERFSLILESASTNQTSMYLCASSLWWEWGGEQYFGPGTRLTVT.

The genes are TRBV29-1 and TRBJ1-1; D remains ambiguous. Germline-derived CDR1 and CDR2 are SQVTM and ANQGSEA. The CDR3 runs to 12 residues. Trimming left V 0 bases short and J 1 base short, with 3 bases between. The CDR3: CSVEERNTEAFF. The CDR3 nucleotides are TGCAGCGTTGAAGAGAGGAACACTGAAGCTTTCTTT. The variable domain in full, with the rest retrieved from reference TRBV29-1 and TRBJ1-1, is SAVISQKPSRDICQRGTSLTIQCQVDSQVTMMFWYRQQPGQSLTLIATANQGSEATYESGFVIDKFPISRPNLTFSTLTVSNMSPEDSSIYLCSVEERNTEAFFGQGTRLTVV.

This clone was counted a single time. V usage is TRBV7-2 and J usage is TRBJ1-2; 9 bases line up with TRBD1. Germline V gene sequence: CDR1 SGHTA, CDR2 FQGNSA. The CDR3 totals 13 residues. V trimming: 5 bases; J trimming: 8 bases; junction bases outside the gene matches: 6. Here the CDR3 reads CASSRTGAWGYTF. The DNA of the CDR3 is TGTGCCAGCAGCAGGACAGGGGCATGGGGCTACACCTTC. The full variable domain, with the rest looked up from reference TRBV7-2 and TRBJ1-2, is GAGVSQSPSNKVTEKGKDVELRCDPISGHTALYWYRQSLGQGLEFLIYFQGNSAPDKSGLPSDRFSAERTGGSVSTLTIQRTQQEDSAVYLCASSRTGAWGYTFGSGTRLTVV.